These 13 T cell receptor beta chains were sequenced from one sample in a study of blood T cell repertoires in COVID-19. TCRdb's copy holds only in-frame clones and misses some; the assay was immunoSEQ multiplex PCR. The sample lists 250,000 to 300,000 clones, around nine tenths occurring once. The sequenced sample consisted of peripheral blood. The origin of the receptors is a woman aged 25 to 39 with COVID-19, enrolled during active disease.

CDR3 DNA sequence: TGTGCCAGCAGCTTAGTGGGAGGGATGAACACTGAAGCTTTCTTT. This encodes CASSLVGGMNTEAFF. V usage is TRBV11-1 and J usage is TRBJ1-1, with unresolved D. Germline V CDR1 and CDR2: SGHAT, FQDESV (reference sequence). The V end lost 1 base, the J end lost 0 bases, and 9 bases lay between the germline ends. The CDR3 has 15 residues.

The J gene is TRBJ2-7, the V gene TRBV10-1, with 12 positions matching TRBD1. There are 16 residues in the CDR3. The germline V gene has CDR1 WNHNN and CDR2 SYGVQD (reference sequence). The V and J ends lost 2 bases and 5 bases, in that order; junction bases with no gene match: 7. The CDR3 DNA is TGCGCCAGCAGTGAGGGGGCCGGGACAGGGGGCCACGAGCAGTACTTC. The encoded protein is CASSEGAGTGGHEQYF.

This rearrangement joins TRBV29-1 to TRBJ2-7; 8 bases are a match to TRBD2. The CDR3 runs 12 residues. J lost 6 bases, V lost 7 bases, and 8 bases had no gene match. Germline V CDR1 and CDR2: SQVTM, ANQGSEA. The CDR3 here is CSALPGGSEQYF. The DNA for the CDR3 is TGCAGCGCCCTCCCGGGGGGGAGCGAGCAGTACTTC.

The J gene is TRBJ2-3, the V gene TRBV5-1; tentative D call: TRBD2 (5 bases). V lost 4 bases, J lost 1 base, and 16 bases lay in between. CDR1 is SGHRS, CDR2 YFSETQ, per germline. CDR3 length: 16 amino acids. The DNA of the CDR3 is TGCGCCAGCAGCACCTCCCCGGGGTCTGGCACAGATACGCAGTATTTT. This sequence encodes CASSTSPGSGTDTQYF.

The chain combines TRBV5-1 with TRBJ2-7; TRBD2 might be the D (6 bases). V lost 2 bases and J 3 bases, leaving 12 bases between the germline ends. The CDR3 length is 14 residues. Germline V lookup: CDR1 SGHRS, CDR2 YFSETQ. CDR3 amino acids: CASSLVGGNYEQYF. The CDR3 DNA follows: TGCGCCAGCAGCTTAGTCGGCGGGAACTACGAGCAGTACTTC.

The chain combines TRBV28 with TRBJ1-5; D perhaps matches TRBD1 (6 bases). This CDR3 has 15 residues. V shed 2 bases and J shed 4 bases, with 12 bases lying between them. From germline, CDR1 is MDHEN and CDR2 SYDVKM. CDR3 sequence reads: CASSLLDRRNQPQHF. CDR3 nucleotide sequence: TGTGCCAGCAGTTTACTGGACAGAAGAAATCAGCCCCAGCATTTT.

As to this clone: The sample holds other DNA sequences that translate to the same CDR3. As DNA, the CDR3 is TGTGCCACCAGCCAGGGATACGAGCAGTACTTC. Its protein product is CATSQGYEQYF. The chain combines TRBV24-1 with TRBJ2-7, with D possibly TRBD1 on 5 matching bases. The CDR3 is made up of 11 amino acids. The V end was cut by 7 bases, the J end by 4 bases, with 7 bases between. Looked up from germline, CDR1 is KGHDR and CDR2 is SFDVKD.

The chain carries TRBV28 and TRBJ1-3, with no clear D. This CDR3 comprises 17 residues. Germline V gene sequence: CDR1 MDHEN, CDR2 SYDVKM. V was cut by 4 bases and J by 0 bases, with 16 bases left in between. The CDR3 reads CASSYARGGSSGNTIYF. As DNA, the CDR3 is TGTGCCAGCAGTTACGCCCGCGGTGGCAGCTCTGGAAACACCATATATTTT.

J is TRBJ2-7 and V is TRBV3-1 (or the pseudogene TRBV3-2); D unclear. Germline assignment: CDR1 LGHDT and CDR2 YNNKEL (reference sequence). The CDR3 contains 15 residues. Between the trimmed V and J ends, which lost 0 bases and 4 bases, there was a span of 13 bases. CDR3 DNA sequence: TGTGCCAGCAGCCAAGACTCGGTCGGAGCTTACGAGCAGTACTTC. Its translation is CASSQDSVGAYEQYF.

The gene calls are TRBV4-1 and TRBJ2-1; 8 bases are shared with TRBD2. The CDR3 consists of 15 residues. V was clipped by 4 bases and J by 2 bases; unmatched bases: 4. Germline CDR1 and CDR2: MGHRA and YSYEKL. CDR3 nucleotides: TGCGCCAGCAGCCCGGGCGGGAGGCCCTACAATGAGCAGTTCTTC. Translated, it gives CASSPGGRPYNEQFF.

The V gene is TRBV6-5, the J gene TRBJ1-1, with 7 bases fitting TRBD1. There are 16 residues in the CDR3. V lost 1 base and J lost 7; bases outside the gene matches: 12. Germline values: CDR1 MNHEY, CDR2 SVGAGI. The CDR3 here is CASSYLSRGQRIEAFF. In nucleotides, the CDR3 is TGTGCCAGCAGTTACTTATCGCGGGGACAGCGTATTGAAGCTTTCTTT.

This chain links TRBV29-1 with TRBJ2-1; no firm D call. The CDR3 sequence is 14 residues long. Germline assignment: CDR1 SQVTM and CDR2 ANQGSEA. V lost 4 bases and J 5 bases, leaving 15 bases between the germline ends. This chain's CDR3 is CSVVGQDYHNEQFF. In DNA form, the CDR3 reads TGCAGCGTTGTAGGTCAGGATTATCACAATGAGCAGTTCTTC.

This chain uses TRBV14 with TRBJ2-5, with TRBD1 as a possible D gene (6 bases). V lost 1 base and J 5 bases, leaving 8 bases between the germline ends. CDR3 length equals 13 residues. Per germline, CDR1 SGHDN and CDR2 FVKESK. CDR3 nucleotide sequence: TGTGCCAGCAGCCAAGTGAGGGGGGAGACCCAGTACTTC. Its protein product is CASSQVRGETQYF.